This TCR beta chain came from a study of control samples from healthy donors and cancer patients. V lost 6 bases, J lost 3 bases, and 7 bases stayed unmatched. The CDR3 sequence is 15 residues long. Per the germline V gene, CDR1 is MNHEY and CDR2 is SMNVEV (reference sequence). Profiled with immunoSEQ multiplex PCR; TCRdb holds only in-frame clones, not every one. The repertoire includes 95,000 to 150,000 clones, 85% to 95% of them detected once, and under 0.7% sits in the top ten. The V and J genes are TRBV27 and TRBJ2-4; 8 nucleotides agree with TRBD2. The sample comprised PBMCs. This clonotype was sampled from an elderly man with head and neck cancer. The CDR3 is CASRREGPYKNIQYF. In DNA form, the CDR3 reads TGTGCCAGCAGACGGGAGGGACCTTACAAAAACATTCAGTACTTC.